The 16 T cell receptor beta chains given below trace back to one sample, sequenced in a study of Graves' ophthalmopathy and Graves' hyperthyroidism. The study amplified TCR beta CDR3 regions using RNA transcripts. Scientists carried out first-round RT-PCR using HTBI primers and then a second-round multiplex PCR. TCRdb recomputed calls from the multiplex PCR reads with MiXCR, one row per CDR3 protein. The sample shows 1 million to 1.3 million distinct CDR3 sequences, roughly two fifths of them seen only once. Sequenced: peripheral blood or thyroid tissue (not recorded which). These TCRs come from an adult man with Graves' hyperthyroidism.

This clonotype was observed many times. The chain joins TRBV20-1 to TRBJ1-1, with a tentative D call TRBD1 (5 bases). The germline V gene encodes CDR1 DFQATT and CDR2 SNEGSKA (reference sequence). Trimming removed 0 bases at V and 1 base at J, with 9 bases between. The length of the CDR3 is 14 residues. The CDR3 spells CSARDHRGNTEAFF. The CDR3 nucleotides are TGCAGTGCTAGAGATCATAGGGGGAACACTGAAGCTTTCTTT.

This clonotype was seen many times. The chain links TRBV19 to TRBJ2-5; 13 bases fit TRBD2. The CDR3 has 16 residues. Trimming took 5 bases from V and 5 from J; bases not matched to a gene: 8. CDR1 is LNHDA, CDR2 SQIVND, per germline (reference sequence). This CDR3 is CASSLRTSGGMETQYF. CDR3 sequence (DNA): TGTGCCAGTAGTCTACGGACTAGCGGGGGCATGGAGACCCAGTACTTC.

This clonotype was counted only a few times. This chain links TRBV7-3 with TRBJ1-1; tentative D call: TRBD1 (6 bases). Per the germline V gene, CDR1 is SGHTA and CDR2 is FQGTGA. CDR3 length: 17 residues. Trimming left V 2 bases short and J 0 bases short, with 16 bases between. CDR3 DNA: TGTGCCAGCAGCTTAGAACAGGGAGGTTTAATGAACACTGAAGCTTTCTTT. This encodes CASSLEQGGLMNTEAFF.

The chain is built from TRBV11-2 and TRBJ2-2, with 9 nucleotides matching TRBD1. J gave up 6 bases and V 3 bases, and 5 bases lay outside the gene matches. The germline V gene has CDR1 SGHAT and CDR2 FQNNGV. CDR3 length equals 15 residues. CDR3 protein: CASSFRDRVPGELFF. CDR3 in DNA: TGTGCCAGCAGCTTTAGGGACAGGGTACCCGGGGAGCTGTTTTTT.

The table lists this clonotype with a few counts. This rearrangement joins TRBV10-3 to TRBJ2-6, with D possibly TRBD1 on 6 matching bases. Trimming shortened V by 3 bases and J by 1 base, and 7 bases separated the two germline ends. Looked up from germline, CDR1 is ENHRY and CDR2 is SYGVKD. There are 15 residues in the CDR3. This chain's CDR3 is CAISDQGSGANVLTF. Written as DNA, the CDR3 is TGTGCCATCAGTGATCAGGGGTCTGGGGCCAACGTCCTGACTTTC.

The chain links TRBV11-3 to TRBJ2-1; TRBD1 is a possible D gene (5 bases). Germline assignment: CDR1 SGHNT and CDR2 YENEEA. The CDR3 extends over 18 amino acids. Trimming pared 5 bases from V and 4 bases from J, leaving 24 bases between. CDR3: CASSPGVAGRLSYNEQFF. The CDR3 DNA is TGTGCCAGCAGCCCAGGAGTGGCAGGGCGCCTATCTTACAATGAGCAGTTCTTC. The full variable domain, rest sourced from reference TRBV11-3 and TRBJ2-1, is EAGVVQSPRYKIIEKKQPVAFWCNPISGHNTLYWYLQNLGQGPELLIRYENEEAVDDSQLPKDRFSAERLKGVDSTLKIQPAELGDSAVYLCASSPGVAGRLSYNEQFFGPGTRLTVL.

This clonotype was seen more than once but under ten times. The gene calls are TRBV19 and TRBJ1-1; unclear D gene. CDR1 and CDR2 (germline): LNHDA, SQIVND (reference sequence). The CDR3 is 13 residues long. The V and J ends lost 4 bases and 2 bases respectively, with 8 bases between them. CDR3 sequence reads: CASSTVANTEAFF. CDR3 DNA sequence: TGTGCCAGTAGTACCGTGGCAAACACTGAAGCTTTCTTT.

The CDR3 protein is CASSEGWGGMGTLETQYF. DNA for the CDR3: TGTGCCAGCAGTGAAGGATGGGGGGGTATGGGAACGCTGGAGACCCAGTACTTC. The chain carries TRBV6-1 and TRBJ2-5, with TRBD2 matching 7 bases. V was pared by 1 base and J by 5 bases, with 16 bases of the junction left unmatched. Germline loops: CDR1 MNHNS, CDR2 SASEGT. This CDR3 is 18 amino acids long.

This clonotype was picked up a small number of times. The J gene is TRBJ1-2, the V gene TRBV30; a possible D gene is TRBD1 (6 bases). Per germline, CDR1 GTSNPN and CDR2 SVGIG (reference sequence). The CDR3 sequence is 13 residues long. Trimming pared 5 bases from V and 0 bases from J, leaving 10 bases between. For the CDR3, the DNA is TGTGCCTGGTGGGACATTCCTAACTATGGCTACACCTTC. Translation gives CAWWDIPNYGYTF.

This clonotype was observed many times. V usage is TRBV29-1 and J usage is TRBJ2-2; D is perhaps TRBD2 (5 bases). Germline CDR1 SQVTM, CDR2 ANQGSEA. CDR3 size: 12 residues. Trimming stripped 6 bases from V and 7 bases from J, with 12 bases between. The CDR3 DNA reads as TGCAGCGTCCCGACGGGGAACGGGGAGCTGTTTTTT. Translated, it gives CSVPTGNGELFF.

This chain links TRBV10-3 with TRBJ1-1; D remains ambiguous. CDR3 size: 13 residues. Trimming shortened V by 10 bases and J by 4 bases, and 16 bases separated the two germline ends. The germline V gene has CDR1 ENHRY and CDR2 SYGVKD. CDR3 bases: TGTGCCACCTCAGACATCCTCGTCACTGAAGCTTTCTTT. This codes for CATSDILVTEAFF.

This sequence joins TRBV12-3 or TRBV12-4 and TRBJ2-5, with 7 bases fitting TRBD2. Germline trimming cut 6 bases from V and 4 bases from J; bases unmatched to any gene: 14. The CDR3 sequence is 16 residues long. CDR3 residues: CASRKLEWGGPETQYF. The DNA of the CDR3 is TGTGCCAGCAGAAAACTCGAATGGGGAGGGCCAGAGACCCAGTACTTC.

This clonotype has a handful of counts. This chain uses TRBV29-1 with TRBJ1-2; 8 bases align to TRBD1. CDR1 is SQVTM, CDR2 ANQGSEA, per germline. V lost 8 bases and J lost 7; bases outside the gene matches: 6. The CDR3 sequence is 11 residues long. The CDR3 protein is CSTQGAGGYTF. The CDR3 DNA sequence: TGCAGCACTCAGGGGGCCGGTGGCTACACCTTC.

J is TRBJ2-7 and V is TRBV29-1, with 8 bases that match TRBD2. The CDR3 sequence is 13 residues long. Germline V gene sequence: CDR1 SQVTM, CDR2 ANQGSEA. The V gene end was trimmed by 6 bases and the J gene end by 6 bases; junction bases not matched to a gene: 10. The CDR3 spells CSVLGAAGGEQYF. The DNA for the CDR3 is TGCAGCGTCCTGGGTGCGGCGGGAGGCGAGCAGTACTTC.

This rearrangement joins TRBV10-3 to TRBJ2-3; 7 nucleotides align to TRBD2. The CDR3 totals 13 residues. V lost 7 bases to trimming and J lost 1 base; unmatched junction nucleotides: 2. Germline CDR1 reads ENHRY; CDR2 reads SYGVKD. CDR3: CAITAGGTDTQYF. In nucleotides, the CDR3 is TGTGCCATCACTGCGGGGGGCACAGATACGCAGTATTTT.

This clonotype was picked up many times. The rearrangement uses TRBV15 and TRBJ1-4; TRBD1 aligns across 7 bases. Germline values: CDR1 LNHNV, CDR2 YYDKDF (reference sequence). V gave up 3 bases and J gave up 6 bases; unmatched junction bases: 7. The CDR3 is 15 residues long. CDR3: CATSRETGRDEKLFF. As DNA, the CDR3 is TGTGCCACCAGCAGGGAGACAGGGAGAGATGAAAAACTGTTTTTT.